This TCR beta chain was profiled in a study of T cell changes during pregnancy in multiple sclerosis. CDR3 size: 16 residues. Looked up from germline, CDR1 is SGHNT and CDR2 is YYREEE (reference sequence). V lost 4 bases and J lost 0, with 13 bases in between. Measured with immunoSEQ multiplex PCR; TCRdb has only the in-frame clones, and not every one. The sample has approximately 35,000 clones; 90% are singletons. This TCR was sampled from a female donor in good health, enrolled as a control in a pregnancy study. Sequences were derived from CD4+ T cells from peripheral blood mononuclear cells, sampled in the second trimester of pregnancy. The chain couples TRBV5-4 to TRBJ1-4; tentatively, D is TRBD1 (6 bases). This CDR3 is CASSHKTGTTNEKLFF. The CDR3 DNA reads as TGTGCCAGCAGCCATAAGACAGGAACAACTAATGAAAAACTGTTTTTT.